The 9 T cell receptor beta chains presented below share a single source sample, sequenced in a study of cytomegalovirus exposure and HLA in healthy donors. PCR involved 60 Vbeta and 13 Jbeta primers. Profiling relied on immunoSEQ multiplex PCR, and the TCRdb table lists in-frame clones only, not all of them. Of approximately 59,000 clones in the sample, approximately 74% were seen once. The sample consisted of PBMCs. All receptors derive from a man in his forties in good health and CMV-seropositive.

This chain uses TRBV18 with TRBJ2-1; TRBD1 agrees at 9 bases. V shed 6 bases, J shed 3 bases, and the junction held 9 bases outside the gene matches. Looked up from germline, CDR1 is KGHSH and CDR2 is LQKENI. The length of the CDR3 is 16 residues. The CDR3 DNA is TGTGCCAGCTCTACCTCGGGACAGGGACACTACAATGAGCAGTTCTTC. It codes for CASSTSGQGHYNEQFF.

The rearrangement joins TRBV19 to TRBJ2-3, with 11 bases aligning to TRBD2. Trimming at V came to 7 bases and at J to 2 bases, leaving 11 bases not matched to a gene. This CDR3 region has 17 residues. CDR1 and CDR2 (germline): LNHDA, SQIVND (reference sequence). CDR3 protein: CASNRLHSGGDTDTQYF. The DNA of the CDR3 is TGTGCCAGTAACCGGCTTCATAGCGGGGGGGACACAGATACGCAGTATTTT.

The V call is TRBV12-5, the J call TRBJ1-1; D perhaps matches TRBD1 (5 bases). Germline V gives CDR1 LGHNT, CDR2 FRNRAP. CDR3 length equals 15 residues. The ends were cut back, 0 bases at V and 6 bases at J, with 14 bases in the middle. CDR3 in DNA: TGTGCTAGTGGTTTGGTATCTGGAGGGGTACCTGAAGCTTTCTTT. Translating gives CASGLVSGGVPEAFF.

The chain joins TRBV6-6 to TRBJ2-2, with a weak D call TRBD2 (6 bases). Trimming took 5 bases from V and 5 from J, leaving 12 bases between them. Germline V lookup: CDR1 MNHNY, CDR2 SVGAGI (reference sequence). This CDR3 region has 14 residues. The CDR3 region has the DNA TGTGCCAGCAGTCCCCTCCGGGAGACCGGGGAGCTGTTTTTT. Translating gives CASSPLRETGELFF.

The CDR3 DNA is TGTGCCAGCAGCCCACCGATACAGGGGGACGTCACTGAAGCTTTCTTT. This encodes CASSPPIQGDVTEAFF. The J gene is TRBJ1-1, the V gene TRBV7-9, with 8 bases that match TRBD1. CDR1 and CDR2 (germline): SEHNR, FQNEAQ (reference sequence). Trimming at V came to 5 bases and at J to 4 bases, leaving 12 bases not matched to a gene. The CDR3 contains 16 residues.

CDR3 sequence: CASSIGTDYGYTF. In DNA, the CDR3 is TGTGCCAGTAGTATCGGGACAGACTATGGCTACACCTTC. V gene TRBV19 combines with J gene TRBJ1-2; 7 bases agree with TRBD1. Germline V CDR1 and CDR2: LNHDA, SQIVND (reference sequence). The CDR3 loop spans 13 amino acids. The junction had 1 base not matched to a gene; V was cut back by 3 bases and J by 3 bases.

This clone has only one observation. This chain connects TRBV7-3 to TRBJ2-3; D uncertain. Trimming took 1 base from V and 2 from J, leaving 4 bases between them. CDR3 length: 13 residues. The germline CDR1 and CDR2 sequences are SGHTA and FQGTGA. The CDR3 coding sequence is TGTGCCAGCAGCTTAAGTTACACAGATACGCAGTATTTT. It yields the protein CASSLSYTDTQYF.

The CDR3 sequence is CASSLEVLARETQYF. CDR3 bases: TGTGCCAGCAGCTTAGAAGTATTGGCGAGGGAGACCCAGTACTTC. The V gene is TRBV7-2, the J gene TRBJ2-5; D not certain. The ends were cut back, 1 base at V and 5 bases at J, with 14 bases in the middle. CDR1 and CDR2 from the germline V gene are SGHTA and FQGNSA. CDR3 length: 15 amino acids.

The V and J genes are TRBV5-5 and TRBJ1-5; D remains ambiguous. V was pared by 2 bases and J by 0 bases, with 6 bases between. The CDR3 sequence is 14 residues long. Germline V lookup: CDR1 SGHKS, CDR2 YYEKEE (reference sequence). The chain's CDR3 is CASSFSGSNQPQHF. The CDR3 DNA reads TGTGCCAGCAGCTTTTCAGGTAGCAATCAGCCCCAGCATTTT.